This T cell receptor beta chain stems from a study of radiotherapy plus CTLA-4 blockade in lung cancer. Study as a whole: Objective responses arose in roughly 18% of patients, and approximately 30% experienced disease control. Findings and caveats of the study: It was early blood T cell clone dynamics, with interferon-beta, that reportedly best predicted response. Radiotherapy with ipilimumab was followed by blood expansion of tumor-derived clones.

V lost 8 bases, J lost 2 bases, and 17 bases lay in between. CDR3 length equals 15 residues. CDR1 and CDR2 (germline): MNHEY, SMNVEV (reference sequence). With regard to this clone: Its specificity is unknown.

Method: immunoSEQ multiplex PCR; TCRdb's copy keeps in-frame clones and lacks some. The table has approximately 85,000 clones, approximately 83% seen once. Chemo-refractory metastatic non-small-cell lung cancer patients received focal radiation with ipilimumab CTLA-4 blockade. This chain uses TRBV27 with TRBJ2-3; tentatively, D is TRBD1 (6 bases). The TCR originated in a human donor with non-small cell lung cancer who had a partial response to radiotherapy plus ipilimumab. This material consisted of peripheral blood, taken from a patient treated with radiotherapy plus ipilimumab. CDR3: CASGVDGQHTDTQYF. CDR3 in DNA: TGTGCCAGCGGTGTCGACGGACAGCACACAGATACGCAGTATTTT.